A selection of T cell receptor beta chains follows, all from one sample in a study of T cell responses to AZD1222 COVID-19 vaccine. Using immunoSEQ multiplex PCR, the repertoire was profiled, and TCRdb retains in-frame clones only, with some absent. The sample includes under 90,000 clones, roughly 80% seen only once; the top ten take about 1.3%. Specimen: peripheral blood, collected 28 days after the second AZD1222 dose. These receptors originate from an adult who received the AZD1222 COVID-19 vaccine. Both conserved end residues are part of each CDR3. D genes are given only for firm matches. The size entry is marked missing in some rows and otherwise reads once, few, many or a size class.

clone_size d_call j_call v_call cdr3_nt cdr3_aa
NA TRBD2 TRBJ2-1 TRBV3-1/TRBV3-2 TGTGCCAGCAGCCCCCGGACTAGCGGCATAGTGTACAATGAGCAGTTCTTC CASSPRTSGIVYNEQFF
NA NA TRBJ2-1 TRBV11-1 TGTGCCAGCAGCTTAGACGGGCTTTTGGGCAATGAGCAGTTCTTC CASSLDGLLGNEQFF
NA NA TRBJ2-1 TRBV6-5 TGTGCCAGCAGTTACTCTTATAGAATAGGCAATGAGCAGTTCTTC CASSYSYRIGNEQFF
NA NA TRBJ1-5 TRBV6-5 TGTGCCAGCACTACGACTGGTCAGCCCCAGCATTTT CASTTTGQPQHF
NA NA TRBJ2-1 TRBV6-2/TRBV6-3 TGTGCCAGCAGTTACGTGGCTATGGACAATGAGCAGTTCTTC CASSYVAMDNEQFF
NA NA TRBJ1-3 TRBV23-1 TGCGCCAGCAGTCAGTCCTTCCCTCTGGACGGCCCCTCTGGAAACACCATATATTTT CASSQSFPLDGPSGNTIYF
many NA TRBJ2-7 TRBV9 TGTGCCAGCAGCGTACTAGGGGTCGGTGAGCAGTACTTC CASSVLGVGEQYF
NA TRBD2 TRBJ2-5 TRBV5-1 TGCGCCAGCAGCTTGGAATTGGAAAAGCGGGAGGGAGAGACCCAGTACTTC CASSLELEKREGETQYF
few NA TRBJ2-7 TRBV29-1 TGCAGCTACCGAACTAGCTACGAGCAGTACTTC CSYRTSYEQYF
NA NA TRBJ1-2 TRBV5-1 TGCGCCAGCAGCTTGGACCCTAACTATGGCTACACCTTC CASSLDPNYGYTF
once NA TRBJ1-5 TRBV6-6 TGTGCCAGCAGTTACTCGGGTTCTCAGCCCCAGCATTTT CASSYSGSQPQHF
NA NA TRBJ2-7 TRBV6-5 TGTGCCAGCAGTTATTCGGCCGCAAAGTACGAGCAGTACTTC CASSYSAAKYEQYF
few TRBD1 TRBJ1-5 TRBV6-5 TGTGCCAGCAGTTCAGGGGGCGCCGAGCAGCCCCAGCATTTT CASSSGGAEQPQHF
few NA TRBJ1-2 TRBV28 TGTGCCAGCAGTGGGGGGGGAATCTCCTGGGCTAACTATGGCTACACCTTC CASSGGGISWANYGYTF
NA NA TRBJ2-7 TRBV14 TGTGCCAGCAGCGCCTTCCACGAGCAGTACTTC CASSAFHEQYF
NA TRBD2 TRBJ2-5 TRBV7-2 TGTGCCAGCAGCTTAGCGGGAGGGTGGGGAGAGACCCAGTACTTC CASSLAGGWGETQYF
once TRBD1 TRBJ1-2 TRBV20-1 TGCAGTGCTAGTCCTAAGCGGACAGGGATATTTAACTATGGCTACACCTTC CSASPKRTGIFNYGYTF
NA NA TRBJ2-7 TRBV7-2 TGTGCCAGCAGCTTCTGGGGACCGATTGGCGACTACGAGCAGTACTTC CASSFWGPIGDYEQYF
NA NA TRBJ2-7 TRBV28 TGTGCCAGCAGTTATGGGCCGAACCGTGGGTATGGTCTATCCTACGAGCAGTACTTC CASSYGPNRGYGLSYEQYF
NA TRBD1 TRBJ2-7 TRBV4-2 TGTGCCAGCAGCCAAGAGGGACAGGGGCGATACGAGCAGTACTTC CASSQEGQGRYEQYF
few TRBD1 TRBJ1-6 TRBV28 TGTGCCAGCAGTCCCCCCCGGGGACAGAGTAATTCACCCCTCCACTTT CASSPPRGQSNSPLHF
NA NA TRBJ1-1 TRBV19 TGTGCCAGTAGTAAATCAGGGTCTGAAGCTTTCTTT CASSKSGSEAFF
NA TRBD1 TRBJ2-2 TRBV11-2 TGTGCCAGCAGCTTGAAGACAGGGGTGAACACCGGGGAGCTGTTTTTT CASSLKTGVNTGELFF
NA NA TRBJ2-5 TRBV12-3/TRBV12-4 TGTGCCAGCAGATTCACATCGGCGGAGACCCAGTACTTC CASRFTSAETQYF
few NA TRBJ1-5 TRBV28 TGTGCCACCCATCGAGCAAGGGCTGTAGTTCAGCCCCAGCATTTT CATHRARAVVQPQHF
NA NA TRBJ2-1 TRBV29-1 TGCAGCGCTAATCCCCGGGAAGCTTACAATGAGCAGTTCTTC CSANPREAYNEQFF
NA TRBD1 TRBJ1-2 TRBV28 TGTGCCAGCAACCCTAGAGGGCAGGGGGCTGGCTATGGCTACACCTTC CASNPRGQGAGYGYTF
NA NA TRBJ2-2 TRBV7-7 TGTGCTAGCAGCCCCTACGTAGTCGGGGTAGGCGGGGAGCTGTTTTTT CASSPYVVGVGGELFF
once NA TRBJ2-2 TRBV2 TGTGCCAGCAGTGAGTCCAGGAACACCGGGGAGCTGTTTTTT CASSESRNTGELFF
NA NA TRBJ2-5 TRBV20-1 TGCAGTGCTAGGAAGACCCAGTACTTC CSARKTQYF
once NA TRBJ2-3 TRBV30 TGTGCCTGGAGTCGGACGTCTAGCACAGATACGCAGTATTTT CAWSRTSSTDTQYF
once NA TRBJ2-7 TRBV5-1 TGCGCCAGCAGCCCGGACGGGTACTCCTACGAGCAGTACTTC CASSPDGYSYEQYF
once TRBD1 TRBJ1-1 TRBV10-2 TGCGCCAGCCAAACAGGGGGTTGGACTGAAGCTTTCTTT CASQTGGWTEAFF
NA NA TRBJ1-2 TRBV21-1 TGTGCCAGCAGCCCCCACGACGACAGGAGACCCTTCCACTATGGCTACACCTTC CASSPHDDRRPFHYGYTF
NA NA TRBJ2-3 TRBV28 TGTGCCAGCAGTTTACGCTCGCATACGCAGTATTTT CASSLRSHTQYF
NA NA TRBJ2-3 TRBV6-1 TGTGCCAGCAGTGCCACCCCCCGGGACGGGGACACAGATACGCAGTATTTT CASSATPRDGDTDTQYF
NA NA TRBJ1-1 TRBV15 TGTGCCACCAGCAGAATAGGGTTAGAGGACACTGAAGCTTTCTTT CATSRIGLEDTEAFF
NA NA TRBJ1-2 TRBV28 TGTGCCAGCAGTTTAGGGCAGTATGGCTACACCTTC CASSLGQYGYTF
NA TRBD2 TRBJ2-7 TRBV9 TGTGCCAGCAGCGTAGGTGGACTAGCGGGAGACGAGCAGTACTTC CASSVGGLAGDEQYF
NA NA TRBJ2-7 TRBV12-2 TGTGCAAGTCGCGCAAGGACTAGCGGGAGTAGTACGCCCGAGCAGTACTTC CASRARTSGSSTPEQYF
few TRBD2 TRBJ2-1 TRBV24-1 TGTGCCACCAGTGACCCCGGGACTAGTAGACGCAACGGGCAGTTCTTC CATSDPGTSRRNGQFF
NA NA TRBJ1-3 TRBV7-2 TGTGCCAGCAGCTTAGAACAGCCTAGCTCTGGAAACACCATATATTTT CASSLEQPSSGNTIYF
NA NA TRBJ2-7 TRBV11-2 TGTGCCAGCAGCTTGCGGGACAGAAACTACGAGCAGTACTTC CASSLRDRNYEQYF
NA NA TRBJ2-1 TRBV5-1 TGCGCCAGCAACCTGGGGGTCGACAATGAGCAGTTCTTC CASNLGVDNEQFF